This TCR beta chain originates from a study of cytomegalovirus exposure and HLA in healthy donors. A multiplex PCR was run with 60 Vbeta primers and 13 Jbeta primers. The assay was immunoSEQ multiplex PCR, and TCRdb's table has in-frame clones only and misses some. The sample holds about 76,000 clones, around 70% seen once. Trimming left V 5 bases short and J 7 bases short, with 17 bases between. This CDR3 comprises 14 residues. Germline V gene lookup returns CDR1 SGHAT and CDR2 FQNNGV. Study outcomes and limitations: Compared with the approximately 680-donor mean, an Asian-associated ancestry cluster reportedly had fewer N-insertions, according to a later analysis. Under in vitro conditions, a few CMV-associated chains were confirmed as specific for CMV antigens.

This clone showed up just a few times. The target antigen is unknown. V and J are TRBV11-2 and TRBJ1-2; unclear D gene. Sequenced: PBMCs. The TCR was taken from a woman aged 40 to 50 in good health and CMV-seropositive. In DNA, the CDR3 is TGTGCCAGCAGCCCTCAGGACCGGGCGGGTGGCTACACCTTC. Translated: CASSPQDRAGGYTF.